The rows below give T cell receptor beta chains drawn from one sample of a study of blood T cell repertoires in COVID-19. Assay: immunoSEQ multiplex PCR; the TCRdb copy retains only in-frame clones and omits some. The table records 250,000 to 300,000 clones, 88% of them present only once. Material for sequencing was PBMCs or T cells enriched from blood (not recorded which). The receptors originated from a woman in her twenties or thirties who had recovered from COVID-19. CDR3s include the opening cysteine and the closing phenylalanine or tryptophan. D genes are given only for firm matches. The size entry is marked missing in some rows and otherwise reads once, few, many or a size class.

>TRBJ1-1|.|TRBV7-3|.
CASSFGENTEAFF
TGTGCCAGCAGCTTCGGGGAAAACACTGAAGCTTTCTTT
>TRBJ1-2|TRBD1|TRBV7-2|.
CASAMTGGYGYTF
TGTGCCAGCGCTATGACAGGGGGCTATGGCTACACCTTC
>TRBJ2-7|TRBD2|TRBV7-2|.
CASSLIAGGTYEQYF
TGTGCCAGCAGCTTAATAGCGGGGGGGACCTACGAGCAGTACTTC
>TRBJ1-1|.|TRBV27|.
CASSLLGPNSEAFF
TGTGCCAGCAGTTTACTGGGGCCTAACTCTGAAGCTTTCTTT
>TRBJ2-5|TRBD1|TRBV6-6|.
CASSANRRPIRDRFMETQYF
TGTGCCAGCAGCGCGAACCGACGGCCCATACGGGACAGATTTATGGAGACCCAGTACTTC
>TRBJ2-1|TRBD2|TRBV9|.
CASSDSGGAINEQFF
TGTGCCAGCAGCGATAGCGGGGGGGCAATCAATGAGCAGTTCTTC
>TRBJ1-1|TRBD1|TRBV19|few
CASRPQGQNTEAFF
TGTGCCAGTAGACCACAGGGGCAGAACACTGAAGCTTTCTTT
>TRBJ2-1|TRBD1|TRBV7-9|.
CASSSRTGIYNEQFF
TGTGCCAGCAGCTCTAGGACAGGGATCTACAATGAGCAGTTCTTC
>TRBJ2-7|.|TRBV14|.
CASSLLTSYEQYF
TGTGCCAGCAGCCTGCTGACTTCATACGAGCAGTACTTC
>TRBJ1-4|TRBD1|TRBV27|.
CASTKLGQGFTTNEKLFF
TGTGCCAGCACCAAACTTGGACAGGGGTTTACAACTAATGAAAAACTGTTTTTT
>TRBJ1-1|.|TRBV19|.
CASSDRPPLNTEAFF
TGTGCCAGCAGTGACAGGCCTCCCTTGAACACTGAAGCTTTCTTT
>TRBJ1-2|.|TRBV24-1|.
CATSPTDGDYGYTF
TGTGCCACCAGCCCAACTGACGGGGACTATGGCTACACCTTC
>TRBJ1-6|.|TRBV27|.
CASSRQPGNSPLHF
TGTGCCAGCAGTCGACAGCCCGGGAATTCACCCCTCCACTTT
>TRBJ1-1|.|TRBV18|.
CASSPKQGYTEAFF
TGTGCCAGCTCCCCTAAACAGGGTTACACTGAAGCTTTCTTT
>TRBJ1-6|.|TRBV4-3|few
CASSQGTGNSPLHF
TGCGCCAGCAGCCAAGGGACGGGGAATTCACCCCTCCACTTT
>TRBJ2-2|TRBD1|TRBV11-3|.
CASSPGQGANTGELFF
TGTGCCAGCAGCCCGGGACAGGGGGCAAACACCGGGGAGCTGTTTTTT
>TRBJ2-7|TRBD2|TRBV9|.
CASSASGLSYEQYF
TGTGCCAGCAGCGCTAGCGGGCTTTCCTACGAGCAGTACTTC
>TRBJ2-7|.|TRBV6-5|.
CASSSAPTVYEQYF
TGTGCCAGCAGTTCCGCTCCGACAGTATACGAGCAGTACTTC
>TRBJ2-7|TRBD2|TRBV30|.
CAWSVRGGRAFYEQYF
TGTGCCTGGAGTGTACGGGGCGGGAGGGCCTTCTACGAGCAGTACTTC
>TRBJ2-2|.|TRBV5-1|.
CASSLGTWGGDTGELFF
TGCGCCAGCAGCTTGGGGACTTGGGGGGGCGACACCGGGGAGCTGTTTTTT
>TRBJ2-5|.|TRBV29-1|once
CSVEGPGPRVAQYF
TGCAGCGTTGAGGGGCCGGGCCCACGAGTGGCCCAGTACTTC
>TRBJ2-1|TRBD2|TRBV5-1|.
CASSSTTSGAYNEQFF
TGCGCCAGCAGCTCCACGACTAGCGGGGCTTACAATGAGCAGTTCTTC
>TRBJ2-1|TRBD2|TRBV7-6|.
CASSPTSVLNEQFF
TGTGCCAGCAGCCCTACTAGCGTTCTCAATGAGCAGTTCTTC
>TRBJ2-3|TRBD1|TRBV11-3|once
CASSPTGGTDTQYF
TGTGCCAGCAGCCCGACAGGGGGCACAGATACGCAGTATTTT
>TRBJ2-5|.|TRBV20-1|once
CSARGRETQYF
TGCAGTGCTAGAGGGAGGGAGACCCAGTACTTC
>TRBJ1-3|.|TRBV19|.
CASTGGNTIYF
TGTGCCAGTACCGGGGGAAACACCATATATTTT
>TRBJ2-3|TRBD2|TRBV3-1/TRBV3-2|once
CASTPPGLTTADTQYF
TGTGCCAGCACCCCGCCGGGACTAACGACGGCAGATACGCAGTATTTT
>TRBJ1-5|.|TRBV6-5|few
CASSSGKGNQPQHF
TGTGCCAGCAGTTCAGGGAAAGGCAATCAGCCCCAGCATTTT
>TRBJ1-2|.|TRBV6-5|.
CASRPTVVSPTYTF
TGTGCCAGCAGACCGACAGTCGTATCCCCTACCTACACCTTC
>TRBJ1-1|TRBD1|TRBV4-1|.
CASRGRGDRGIDTEAFF
TGCGCCAGCAGGGGGCGGGGGGACAGGGGGATTGACACTGAAGCTTTCTTT
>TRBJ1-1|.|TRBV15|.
CATSRDPGEAFF
TGTGCCACCAGCAGAGATCCGGGGGAAGCTTTCTTT
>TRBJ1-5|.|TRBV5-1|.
CASSLGTDGIQPQHF
TGCGCCAGCAGCCTGGGCACGGACGGGATTCAGCCCCAGCATTTT
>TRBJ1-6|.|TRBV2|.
CASSASTGSNSPLHF
TGTGCCAGCAGTGCCTCGACAGGATCGAATTCACCCCTCCACTTT
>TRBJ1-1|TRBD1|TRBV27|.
CASSLSGQGREAFF
TGTGCCAGCAGTTTATCGGGACAGGGCCGGGAGGCTTTCTTT
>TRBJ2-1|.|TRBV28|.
CASSSPGPYNEQFF
TGTGCCAGCAGTTCTCCAGGGCCTTACAATGAGCAGTTCTTC
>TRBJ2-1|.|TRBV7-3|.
CASSYRPAPSSYNEQFF
TGTGCCAGCAGCTACAGACCTGCTCCGAGCTCCTACAATGAGCAGTTCTTC
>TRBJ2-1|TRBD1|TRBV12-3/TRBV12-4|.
CASSTGTGAGKFF
TGTGCCAGCAGTACCGGGACAGGGGCTGGAAAGTTCTTC
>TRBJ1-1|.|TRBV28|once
CASSFGAGVGTSEAFF
TGTGCCAGCAGTTTTGGGGCAGGGGTAGGTACTTCTGAAGCTTTCTTT
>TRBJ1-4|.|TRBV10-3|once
CAIRDSKANEKLFF
TGTGCCATCAGGGACAGCAAGGCTAATGAAAAACTGTTTTTT
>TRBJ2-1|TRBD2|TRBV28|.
CASSLRTSGYNEQFF
TGTGCCAGCAGTCTAAGGACTAGCGGGTACAATGAGCAGTTCTTC
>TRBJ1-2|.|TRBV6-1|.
CASSEAKTRGNYGYTF
TGTGCCAGCAGTGAAGCCAAAACCCGGGGAAACTATGGCTACACCTTC
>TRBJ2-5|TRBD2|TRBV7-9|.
CASRPPGLAGEETQYF
TGTGCCAGCAGACCGCCGGGACTAGCGGGAGAAGAGACCCAGTACTTC
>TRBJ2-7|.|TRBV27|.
CASSYDRTYEQYF
TGTGCCAGCAGTTATGACAGAACGTACGAGCAGTACTTC
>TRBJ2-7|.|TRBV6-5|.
CASSYSRGPLNEQYF
TGTGCCAGCAGTTACTCAAGAGGCCCTCTGAACGAGCAGTACTTC
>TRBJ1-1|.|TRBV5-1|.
CASSRTTGSGTEAFF
TGCGCCAGCAGCAGGACCACAGGGTCGGGCACTGAAGCTTTCTTT
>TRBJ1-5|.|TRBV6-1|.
CASSEAYQQPQHF
TGTGCCAGCAGTGAAGCGTACCAGCAGCCCCAGCATTTT